This TCR beta chain originates from a study of cytomegalovirus exposure and HLA in healthy donors. Study-level points and caveats: The availability of immune exposure information extended only to CMV serostatus. It is likely that the observed cluster of highly shared sequence variants was a sequencing artifact. Most TCRs appeared rarely, but some public TCRs recurred in many donors.

As for this clone: Its antigen is not known.

Germline assignment: CDR1 MDHEN and CDR2 SYDVKM. V was pared by 2 bases and J by 8 bases, with 15 bases of the junction left unmatched. CDR3 length: 17 residues. PCR primers comprised 60 Vbeta and 13 Jbeta primers. This table comes from immunoSEQ multiplex PCR, and its TCRdb copy is limited to in-frame clones, with some not included. The sample shows 150,000 or so clones, less than 80% of them seen only once. This clonotype originated in a man aged 25-40 years in good health and CMV-seronegative. The V call is TRBV28, the J call TRBJ2-1; 7 nucleotides match TRBD2. Sample: PBMCs. The CDR3 region is CASSLGILVGGMDEQFF. DNA of the CDR3: TGTGCCAGCAGTTTAGGAATACTAGTGGGGGGGATGGATGAGCAGTTCTTC.